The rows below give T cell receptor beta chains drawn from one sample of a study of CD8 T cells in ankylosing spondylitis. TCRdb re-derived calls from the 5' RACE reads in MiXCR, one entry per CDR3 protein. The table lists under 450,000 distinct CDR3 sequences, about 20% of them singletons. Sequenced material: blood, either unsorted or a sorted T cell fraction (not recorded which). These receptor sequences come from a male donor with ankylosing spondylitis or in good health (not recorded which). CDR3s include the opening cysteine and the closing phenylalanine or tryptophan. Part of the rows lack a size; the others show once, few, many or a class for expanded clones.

CDR3 protein: CASSGWGGTSTDTQYF
V gene: TRBV10-2
CDR3 length: 16
clone size: few

CDR3 protein: CASSVGVGSEQYF
V gene: TRBV9
CDR3 length: 13
clone size: -

CDR3 protein: CASSLRGQGNTEAFF
V gene: TRBV11-2
CDR3 length: 15
clone size: -

CDR3 protein: CASSLGRGTDNEQFF
V gene: TRBV7-9
CDR3 length: 15
clone size: -

CDR3 protein: CASSLALEGNEQFF
V gene: TRBV7-9
CDR3 length: 14
clone size: few

CDR3 protein: CASSESAGTGQETQYF
V gene: TRBV2
CDR3 length: 16
clone size: few

CDR3 protein: CASSFSSTGGPFSRDEQFF
V gene: TRBV11-2
CDR3 length: 19
clone size: few

CDR3 protein: CASSTGPYNEQFF
V gene: TRBV6-1
CDR3 length: 13
clone size: -

CDR3 protein: CSARDPRTGAGANVLTF
V gene: TRBV20-1
CDR3 length: 17
clone size: -

CDR3 protein: CASSQTGSPQGDTQYF
V gene: TRBV4-1
CDR3 length: 16
clone size: few

CDR3 protein: CASSSFEGQIRGEQFF
V gene: TRBV6-5
CDR3 length: 16
clone size: few

CDR3 protein: CASSLGQLDQPQHF
V gene: TRBV7-9
CDR3 length: 14
clone size: -

CDR3 protein: CASSPSGLAQHF
V gene: TRBV12-3/TRBV12-4
CDR3 length: 12
clone size: -

CDR3 protein: CSVEGGTYGYTF
V gene: TRBV29-1
CDR3 length: 12
clone size: -

CDR3 protein: CASSQGQGAYDTQYF
V gene: TRBV4-1
CDR3 length: 15
clone size: few

CDR3 protein: CSLRRRALAKNIQYF
V gene: TRBV20-1
CDR3 length: 15
clone size: few

CDR3 protein: CASSVDSGGSTDTQYF
V gene: TRBV9
CDR3 length: 16
clone size: -

CDR3 protein: CASRSGQGVYNEQFF
V gene: TRBV6-1
CDR3 length: 15
clone size: -

CDR3 protein: CASSLYANEQFF
V gene: TRBV7-2
CDR3 length: 12
clone size: few

CDR3 protein: CASSKTSDNTDTQYF
V gene: TRBV7-9
CDR3 length: 15
clone size: few

CDR3 protein: CASSLVGPEQYF
V gene: TRBV12-3/TRBV12-4
CDR3 length: 12
clone size: -

CDR3 protein: CASSTLTGSSYNEQFF
V gene: TRBV6-2/TRBV6-3
CDR3 length: 16
clone size: few

CDR3 protein: CASSLALVGYEQYF
V gene: TRBV7-9
CDR3 length: 14
clone size: many

CDR3 protein: CASSPVGPQGTQYF
V gene: TRBV7-9
CDR3 length: 14
clone size: -

CDR3 protein: CASSSPPGPKNIQYF
V gene: TRBV6-5
CDR3 length: 15
clone size: few

CDR3 protein: CASSLVDSPLHF
V gene: TRBV7-9
CDR3 length: 12
clone size: -

CDR3 protein: CATSRDRRETQYF
V gene: TRBV15
CDR3 length: 13
clone size: -

CDR3 protein: CSPDGGGRKTQYF
V gene: TRBV29-1
CDR3 length: 13
clone size: -

CDR3 protein: CASRALSTTNEKLFF
V gene: TRBV12-3/TRBV12-4
CDR3 length: 15
clone size: -

CDR3 protein: CASSFDGGTHYEQYF
V gene: TRBV27
CDR3 length: 15
clone size: few

CDR3 protein: CASSLRGAYEQYF
V gene: TRBV12-3/TRBV12-4
CDR3 length: 13
clone size: many

CDR3 protein: CASSLHMSPDTQYF
V gene: TRBV10-1
CDR3 length: 14
clone size: -

CDR3 protein: CASSYSLGGALETQYF
V gene: TRBV6-5
CDR3 length: 16
clone size: few

CDR3 protein: CASSQVHTLTGELFF
V gene: TRBV4-1
CDR3 length: 15
clone size: -

CDR3 protein: CASRTSGTRTDTQYF
V gene: TRBV28
CDR3 length: 15
clone size: once

CDR3 protein: CAWSDGTPVRQYF
V gene: TRBV30
CDR3 length: 13
clone size: few

CDR3 protein: CASSLAGGVATDTQYF
V gene: TRBV11-2
CDR3 length: 16
clone size: -

CDR3 protein: CASSGGELNEQFF
V gene: TRBV6-4
CDR3 length: 13
clone size: -

CDR3 protein: CASSQTSGVEEDTQYF
V gene: TRBV12-3/TRBV12-4
CDR3 length: 16
clone size: few

CDR3 protein: CASSLWDSLNTGELFF
V gene: TRBV7-8
CDR3 length: 16
clone size: few

CDR3 protein: CASGRTGVPYEQFF
V gene: TRBV30
CDR3 length: 14
clone size: -

CDR3 protein: CASSTYEQYF
V gene: TRBV28
CDR3 length: 10
clone size: many

CDR3 protein: CASSYQGVEDQPQHF
V gene: TRBV7-8
CDR3 length: 15
clone size: -

CDR3 protein: CASSLRVHEQYF
V gene: TRBV7-9
CDR3 length: 12
clone size: many

CDR3 protein: CASSFLPRDRLSYNEQFF
V gene: TRBV5-1
CDR3 length: 18
clone size: few

CDR3 protein: CASSPSGSGVRTGELFF
V gene: TRBV3-1
CDR3 length: 17
clone size: few

CDR3 protein: CASSQDFGGSYNEQFF
V gene: TRBV3-1
CDR3 length: 16
clone size: -

CDR3 protein: CASSRTGLARNYEQYF
V gene: TRBV21-1
CDR3 length: 16
clone size: -

CDR3 protein: CSARGLSPQATSYNEQFF
V gene: TRBV20-1
CDR3 length: 18
clone size: -

CDR3 protein: CSAIDDGGFDEQFF
V gene: TRBV20-1
CDR3 length: 14
clone size: -

CDR3 protein: CASSPGLAGLSTDTQYF
V gene: TRBV5-4
CDR3 length: 17
clone size: -

CDR3 protein: CSAETQQETQYF
V gene: TRBV20-1
CDR3 length: 12
clone size: -

CDR3 protein: CARSGYGGDSPLHF
V gene: TRBV2
CDR3 length: 14
clone size: -

CDR3 protein: CASSLLVRGNYNEQFF
V gene: TRBV12-3/TRBV12-4
CDR3 length: 16
clone size: few

CDR3 protein: CASSPYLNEQFF
V gene: TRBV12-3/TRBV12-4
CDR3 length: 12
clone size: -

CDR3 protein: CSARADLTGNTQYF
V gene: TRBV20-1
CDR3 length: 14
clone size: -

CDR3 protein: CASSEAGRGRPGELFF
V gene: TRBV6-1
CDR3 length: 16
clone size: -

CDR3 protein: CASSPQGGTLSYEQYF
V gene: TRBV28
CDR3 length: 16
clone size: few

CDR3 protein: CASSPQEGFDTGELFF
V gene: TRBV18
CDR3 length: 16
clone size: few